These 27 T cell receptor beta chains were all obtained from the same sample, sequenced in a study of a mutant IDH1 vaccine in newly diagnosed glioma. The time point was: week 5, during vaccination. The content of each vaccine dose was 300 ug of mutant IDH1 20-mer peptide, and topical imiquimod accompanied it. Profiled with immunoSEQ multiplex PCR; TCRdb holds only in-frame clones, not every one. The sample lists about 51,000 clones, around 80% occurring once. What these receptors recognize is not known. The input for sequencing was PBMCs, taken from a glioma patient whose treatment included an IDH1 peptide vaccine. These receptors were collected from a man in his fifties or sixties with glioma.

The chain joins TRBV18 to TRBJ2-2; the D gene is possibly TRBD2 (5 bases). V was pared by 3 bases and J by 10 bases, with 9 bases between. CDR1 is KGHSH and CDR2 is LQKENI in the germline V gene. The CDR3 runs 12 residues. CDR3 DNA: TGTGCCAGCTCACCGATCGGGGTGGAGCTGTTTTTT. It encodes CASSPIGVELFF.

The gene calls are TRBV6-1 and TRBJ2-1; TRBD2 matches at 11 bases. Trimming removed 10 bases from V and 5 bases from J; junction bases left unmatched: 4. Germline V lookup: CDR1 MNHNS, CDR2 SASEGT. The CDR3 is 13 residues long. Here the CDR3 DNA reads TGTGCCACTAATAGCGGGGGGGACAATGAGCAGTTCTTC. It codes for CATNSGGDNEQFF.

V and J are TRBV6-5 and TRBJ1-4, with TRBD1 matching over 7 bases. Germline-derived CDR1 and CDR2 are MNHEY and SVGAGI. The CDR3 has 15 residues. The junction had 6 bases not matched to a gene; V was cut back by 0 bases and J by 8 bases. This CDR3 reads CASSYSQGGREKLFF. In DNA form, the CDR3 reads TGTGCCAGCAGTTACTCTCAGGGGGGGAGGGAAAAACTGTTTTTT.

The J gene is TRBJ1-5, the V gene TRBV4-1; maybe TRBD1 (5 bases). The CDR3 consists of 16 residues. V was trimmed by 0 bases and J by 0 bases, leaving 9 bases between them. Germline-derived CDR1 and CDR2 are MGHRA and YSYEKL. The CDR3 nucleotides are TGCGCCAGCAGCCAAGATGGGACCTATAGCAATCAGCCCCAGCATTTT. Translation: CASSQDGTYSNQPQHF.

The chain combines TRBV19 with TRBJ1-3, with D unclear. Germline CDR1 LNHDA, CDR2 SQIVND (reference sequence). The CDR3 covers 13 residues. V was clipped by 8 bases and J by 0 bases, with 8 bases between them. CDR3 residues: CASSVLSGNTIYF. For the CDR3, the DNA is TGTGCCAGTTCGGTTCTCTCTGGAAACACCATATATTTT.

V is TRBV30 and J is TRBJ1-1, with D hard to call. This CDR3 contains 15 residues. Trimming removed 0 bases from V and 1 base from J, with 12 bases in between. Germline V gene lookup returns CDR1 GTSNPN and CDR2 SVGIG (reference sequence). CDR3 DNA: TGTGCCTGGAGTGTACCCTCGGCAGCGAACACTGAAGCTTTCTTT. It codes for CAWSVPSAANTEAFF.

V usage is TRBV15 and J usage is TRBJ1-4, with D perhaps TRBD1 (5 bases). From germline, CDR1 is LNHNV and CDR2 YYDKDF (reference sequence). The CDR3 runs to 12 residues. Trimming removed 6 bases from V and 10 bases from J, with 12 bases in between. Written as DNA, the CDR3 is TGTGCCACCAGGGGGCCCTTGGGAAAACTGTTTTTT. Amino acids: CATRGPLGKLFF.

This clone came up a few times. The V call is TRBV4-1, the J call TRBJ1-1; D gene ambiguous. CDR1 and CDR2 (germline): MGHRA, YSYEKL. There are 14 residues in the CDR3. The germline V and J ends were trimmed by 0 bases and 5 bases, with 10 bases remaining between them. The CDR3 region is CASSQELGGTEAFF. The CDR3 DNA reads as TGCGCCAGCAGCCAAGAACTGGGAGGGACTGAAGCTTTCTTT.

In this sample, this clone turned up once. J is TRBJ2-3 and V is TRBV5-1; TRBD1 might be the D (5 bases). V was clipped by 3 bases and J by 5 bases, with 7 bases between them. Germline CDR1 reads SGHRS; CDR2 reads YFSETQ. The length of the CDR3 is 12 residues. CDR3 in amino acids: CASSYGQDTQYF. CDR3 in DNA: TGCGCCAGCAGCTACGGACAAGATACGCAGTATTTT.

This chain joins TRBV4-1 and TRBJ1-5, with 7 bases identical to TRBD1. This CDR3 has 15 residues. Germline CDR1 reads MGHRA; CDR2 reads YSYEKL. J lost 1 base, V lost 0 bases, and 0 bases had no gene match. The CDR3: CASSQEGGSNQPQHF. The CDR3 bases are TGCGCCAGCAGCCAAGAAGGGGGCAGCAATCAGCCCCAGCATTTT.

The CDR3, as DNA: TGTGCCAGCAGTCAACGGGACACCCCGGGGAGTACCCAGCATTTT. The encoded protein is CASSQRDTPGSTQHF. V is TRBV2 and J is TRBJ1-5, with a weak D call TRBD1 (6 bases). V was shortened by 5 bases and J by 11 bases, with 22 bases between the two germline ends. The germline V gene has CDR1 SNHLY and CDR2 FYNNEI. The CDR3 has 15 residues.

The chain couples TRBV14 to TRBJ2-7; unclear D gene. V was trimmed by 4 bases and J by 3 bases, leaving 10 bases between them. Germline V gene data show CDR1 as SGHDN and CDR2 as FVKESK. This CDR3 comprises 13 residues. The DNA for the CDR3 is TGTGCCAGCAGCCCTCGACTGTTCTACGAGCAGTACTTC. Amino acids: CASSPRLFYEQYF.

The chain links TRBV6-5 to TRBJ1-5; 7 bases are shared with TRBD1. CDR1 MNHEY and CDR2 SVGAGI come from the germline V gene. The junction had 4 bases not matched to a gene; V was cut back by 6 bases and J by 5 bases. The CDR3 is made up of 13 amino acids. The DNA of the CDR3 is TGTGCCAGCAGCTGGGACAGTTATCAGCCCCAGCATTTT. Its protein product is CASSWDSYQPQHF.

This rearrangement joins TRBV21-1 to TRBJ2-7; TRBD1, the table's D call, lacks a check against the DNA. TRBV21-1 is a recognized pseudogene. The CDR3 sequence is 14 residues long. The CDR3 DNA sequence: TGTGCCAGCAGCAAAGACACCGTAATGCACGAGCAGTACTTC. Translated: CASSKDTVMHEQYF.

The V call is TRBV12-5, the J call TRBJ1-1; the D gene is possibly TRBD1 (5 bases). The ends were cut back, 0 bases at V and 1 base at J, with 15 bases in the middle. Germline V lookup: CDR1 LGHNT, CDR2 FRNRAP. The CDR3 runs to 17 residues. Written as DNA, the CDR3 is TGTGCTAGTGGTTTGGTTCAGGGAGGTTTGGGGAACACTGAAGCTTTCTTT. It is translated as CASGLVQGGLGNTEAFF.

The chain couples TRBV12-5 to TRBJ1-1; the D gene is possibly TRBD1 (5 bases). The V and J ends lost 1 base and 11 bases respectively, with 17 bases between them. The CDR3 is 14 amino acids. Per the germline V gene, CDR1 is LGHNT and CDR2 is FRNRAP. The CDR3 here is CASGLDESAGPAFF. CDR3 in DNA: TGTGCTAGTGGTTTGGATGAGTCGGCGGGGCCGGCTTTCTTT.

V usage is TRBV9 and J usage is TRBJ1-2, with no clear D. Germline V gene data show CDR1 as SGDLS and CDR2 as YYNGEE. The V end lost 5 bases, the J end lost 4 bases, and 18 bases lay between the germline ends. The CDR3 has 15 amino acids. DNA of the CDR3: TGTGCCAGCAGTCCTACGGGCGGGCCCTCCTATGGCTACACCTTC. It encodes CASSPTGGPSYGYTF.

This clone was observed once. This CDR3 reads CASSFGQGRAGELFF. In nucleotides, the CDR3 is TGTGCCAGCAGCTTCGGGCAGGGGAGGGCCGGGGAGCTGTTTTTT. The V gene is TRBV7-3, the J gene TRBJ2-2; the D gene is possibly TRBD2 (7 bases). The germline V and J ends were trimmed by 3 bases and 6 bases, with 14 bases remaining between them. Germline V gene sequence: CDR1 SGHTA, CDR2 FQGTGA. The CDR3 is made up of 15 amino acids.

This chain uses TRBV14 with TRBJ2-2; TRBD1 agrees at 8 bases. The CDR3 spans 15 residues. Trimming at V came to 3 bases and at J to 6 bases, leaving 6 bases not matched to a gene. CDR1 is SGHDN and CDR2 is FVKESK in the germline V gene. CDR3 coding DNA: TGTGCCAGCAGCCAGGGGGACAGGCGGTCCGGGGAGCTGTTTTTT. Encoded protein: CASSQGDRRSGELFF.

The chain recombines TRBV5-5 with TRBJ2-2, with D perhaps matching TRBD1 or TRBD2 (5 bases each). The CDR3 is made up of 15 amino acids. The V end lost 4 bases, the J end lost 1 base, and 11 bases lay between the germline ends. Germline CDR1 SGHKS, CDR2 YYEKEE (reference sequence). For the CDR3, the DNA is TGTGCCAGCAGCCCCCTTGGGGGGAACACCGGGGAGCTGTTTTTT. Translated: CASSPLGGNTGELFF.

This chain uses TRBV19 with TRBJ1-1; D is perhaps TRBD1 (6 bases). This CDR3 is built from 15 residues. V lost 3 bases to trimming and J lost 1 base, with 12 bases between them. In germline, CDR1 is LNHDA, CDR2 SQIVND (reference sequence). CDR3 residues: CASSIRQTGNTEAFF. In nucleotides, the CDR3 is TGTGCCAGTAGTATCCGTCAGACAGGGAACACTGAAGCTTTCTTT.

This clone was picked up one time. The chain uses TRBV6-5 and TRBJ1-3; a possible D gene is TRBD1 (5 bases). Germline-derived CDR1 and CDR2 are MNHEY and SVGAGI. This CDR3 is 14 amino acids long. Trimming removed 2 bases at V and 3 bases at J, with 8 bases between. The CDR3, as DNA: TGTGCCAGCAGTTACGGGACGAGTGGAAACACCATATATTTT. It yields the protein CASSYGTSGNTIYF.

This chain links TRBV27 with TRBJ1-5; D unclear. Germline CDR1 and CDR2: MNHEY and SMNVEV (reference sequence). The CDR3 has 16 residues. Trimming left V 2 bases short and J 7 bases short, with 18 bases between. In DNA form, the CDR3 reads TGTGCCAGCAGTTTAAATTTGGAGGCGGCTGGACAGCCCCAGCATTTT. Translating it yields CASSLNLEAAGQPQHF.

This clone was recorded a few times. The chain couples TRBV19 to TRBJ1-1; a weak D match, TRBD1 (5 bases). Germline V gene sequence: CDR1 LNHDA, CDR2 SQIVND (reference sequence). The CDR3 covers 13 residues. V lost 3 bases to trimming and J lost 3 bases, with 8 bases between them. In DNA, the CDR3 is TGTGCCAGTAGTATGGGGGAGTACACTGAAGCTTTCTTT. This translates into CASSMGEYTEAFF.

This clone has just a few counts. V and J are TRBV29-1 and TRBJ2-2, with 9 nucleotides matching TRBD1. Germline values: CDR1 SQVTM, CDR2 ANQGSEA. The CDR3 consists of 14 residues. The V and J ends lost 3 bases and 7 bases, in that order; junction bases with no gene match: 6. The CDR3 sequence is CSVEGQGIGGELFF. The CDR3 DNA reads as TGCAGCGTTGAGGGACAGGGTATAGGCGGGGAGCTGTTTTTT.

The V and J genes are TRBV5-4 and TRBJ2-5; 10 bases line up with TRBD1. Germline V gene data show CDR1 as SGHNT and CDR2 as YYREEE (reference sequence). The CDR3 has 15 residues. Unmatched junction bases numbered 5, after V lost 3 bases and J lost 3 bases. The CDR3 sequence: CASSSQTGGEETQYF. For the CDR3, the DNA is TGTGCCAGCAGCTCTCAGACAGGGGGCGAAGAGACCCAGTACTTC.

The chain carries TRBV7-2 and TRBJ1-5; no reliable D call. V gave up 1 base and J gave up 2 bases, with 12 bases separating them. The CDR3 spans 16 residues. Germline assignment: CDR1 SGHTA and CDR2 FQGNSA. CDR3 loop: CASSLVARWGNQPQHF. CDR3 DNA sequence: TGTGCCAGCAGCTTAGTTGCTAGGTGGGGCAATCAGCCCCAGCATTTT.